This record looks at one TCR beta chain sequence and its context. Its antigen remains unidentified. The data originate from a study of OX40 agonist ivuxolimab in advanced cancers. About the study: Therapy given before enrollment (anti-PD-1, anti-PD-L1 or anti-CTLA-4) was allowed, and over 35% had some.

The method was immunoSEQ multiplex PCR; TCRdb's version includes in-frame clones alone and lacks a portion of them. The sample yields about 85,000 clones, just over 85% seen once. Overall study results and limits: A proportion of nonresponders additionally exhibited low normalized T-cell clonal expansion. With doses of 0.1 to 3.0 mg/kg, CD4+ and CD8+ blood T cells had undergone clonal expansion by week 6.

Trimming shortened V by 3 bases and J by 2 bases, and 10 bases separated the two germline ends. The length of the CDR3 is 14 residues. Germline V lookup: CDR1 MDHEN, CDR2 SYDVKM. This TCR was sampled from an adult with an advanced solid tumor such as melanoma, head and neck, liver or kidney cancer. The material was CD4+ or CD8+ T cells sorted from blood, obtained in a trial of the OX40 agonist ivuxolimab. This chain uses TRBV28 with TRBJ1-2; D is unresolved. This chain's CDR3 is CASSFPGRNYGYTF. The CDR3, as DNA: TGTGCCAGCAGTTTCCCGGGTCGGAACTATGGCTACACCTTC.